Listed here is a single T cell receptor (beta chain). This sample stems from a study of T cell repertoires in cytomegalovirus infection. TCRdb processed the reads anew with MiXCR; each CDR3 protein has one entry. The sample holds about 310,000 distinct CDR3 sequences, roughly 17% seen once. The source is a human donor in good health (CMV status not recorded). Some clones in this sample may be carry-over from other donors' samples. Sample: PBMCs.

CDR3 nucleotides: TGTGCCAGCAGCTTATCGGCGGGGTTCATAGATACGCAGTATTTT. This encodes CASSLSAGFIDTQYF. This chain connects TRBV5-4 to TRBJ2-3, with D possibly TRBD2 on 6 matching bases. The CDR3 extends over 15 amino acids. The ends were cut back, 2 bases at V and 5 bases at J, with 15 bases in the middle. Looked up from germline, CDR1 is SGHNT and CDR2 is YYREEE (reference sequence).